These 23 T cell receptor beta chains were all obtained from the same sample, sequenced in a study of T cell responses to AZD1222 COVID-19 vaccine. This table comes from immunoSEQ multiplex PCR, and its TCRdb copy is limited to in-frame clones, with some not included. The data hold 100,000 or so clones, with about 86% observed a single time. Source: peripheral blood, taken on day 0 of AZD1222 vaccination. These receptors were collected from an adult in good health.

Concerning this clone itself: An end of the junction differs from the germline gene, which may be a read error. The chain couples TRBV7-7 to TRBJ2-7; D remains unclear. The CDR3 consists of 14 residues. Germline CDR1 is SSHAT and CDR2 is FNYEAQ (reference sequence). CDR3 coding DNA: TGTGCTAGCAGCTTAGTACCAGTTGCGGACGAGCAGTACTTC. Residues: CASSLVPVADEQYF.

The chain recombines TRBV19 with TRBJ2-7, with 9 bases lining up with TRBD1. Trimming cost V 8 bases and J 5 bases; bases outside gene matches: 4. The length of the CDR3 is 12 residues. Germline-derived CDR1 and CDR2 are LNHDA and SQIVND (reference sequence). In DNA, the CDR3 is TGTGCCAGTCAGGGACAGGGCAACGAGCAGTACTTC. Translation gives CASQGQGNEQYF.

This clone was seen only a few times. This CDR3 is CASSLWPRQLIKETQYF. The CDR3 DNA sequence: TGTGCCAGCAGCTTGTGGCCGAGACAGCTCATTAAAGAGACCCAGTACTTC. The chain is built from TRBV5-5 and TRBJ2-5; the D gene is possibly TRBD1 (5 bases). The V gene's germline CDR1 is SGHKS and CDR2 YYEKEE (reference sequence). The V and J ends lost 1 base and 3 bases respectively, with 19 bases between them. This CDR3 region has 17 residues.

This clone was counted only a few times. The chain couples TRBV5-1 to TRBJ2-5; tentatively, D is TRBD1 (5 bases). Trimming stripped 2 bases from V and 3 bases from J, with 11 bases between. Germline CDR1 SGHRS, CDR2 YFSETQ. The CDR3 has 14 residues. This chain's CDR3 is CASSFQGREETQYF. CDR3 in DNA: TGCGCCAGCAGCTTCCAGGGTCGGGAAGAGACCCAGTACTTC.

The rearrangement links TRBV6-2 or TRBV6-3 to TRBJ2-7, with D possibly being TRBD1 or TRBD2 (5 bases each). This CDR3 is built from 14 residues. The V gene's germline CDR1 is MNHEY and CDR2 SVGEGT. The V gene lost 6 bases and the J gene lost 7 bases, with 19 bases spanning the gap. CDR3 in amino acids: CASSRPGTGLEQYF. CDR3 in DNA: TGTGCCAGCAGCCGTCCCGGGACGGGTTTGGAGCAGTACTTC.

The chain carries TRBV9 and TRBJ1-1; D not resolved. The V gene's germline CDR1 is SGDLS and CDR2 YYNGEE. Trimming cost V 4 bases and J 0 bases, with 10 bases left between them. The CDR3 is 14 residues long. The CDR3 bases are TGTGCCAGCAGCCTCGGAAGCATGAACACTGAAGCTTTCTTT. Protein sequence: CASSLGSMNTEAFF.

This clone was found a few times. The V and J genes are TRBV5-1 and TRBJ2-1; D remains ambiguous. The CDR3 has 13 amino acids. Germline CDR1 and CDR2: SGHRS and YFSETQ. V gave up 0 bases and J gave up 5 bases, with 6 bases separating them. CDR3 in DNA: TGCGCCAGCAGCTTGGGAGCGAACAATGAGCAGTTCTTC. Translating it yields CASSLGANNEQFF.

The chain uses TRBV7-9 and TRBJ1-5; D gene ambiguous. V shed 3 bases and J shed 3 bases, with 9 bases lying between them. The germline V gene has CDR1 SEHNR and CDR2 FQNEAQ (reference sequence). The CDR3 runs to 14 residues. The CDR3 sequence is CASSLIGLNQPQHF. As DNA, the CDR3 is TGTGCCAGCAGCTTGATAGGTCTCAATCAGCCCCAGCATTTT.

V and J are TRBV12-3 or TRBV12-4 and TRBJ2-3; D call uncertain. V was shortened by 6 bases and J by 6 bases, with 13 bases between the two germline ends. The CDR3 loop spans 13 amino acids. The CDR3 loop reads CASSHYFTDTQYF. In DNA, the CDR3 is TGTGCCAGCAGCCACTACTTTACCGATACGCAGTATTTT.

The chain recombines TRBV5-4 with TRBJ2-2; D is possibly TRBD2 (6 bases). Germline-derived CDR1 and CDR2 are SGHNT and YYREEE (reference sequence). V was trimmed by 3 bases and J by 2 bases, leaving 14 bases between them. This CDR3 spans 16 amino acids. CDR3: CASSSWEAQNTGELFF. DNA of the CDR3: TGTGCCAGCAGCTCGTGGGAGGCTCAAAACACCGGGGAGCTGTTTTTT.

DNA for the CDR3: TGTGCCAGCAGTGAAATTGGAAACACCATATATTTT. Amino acids: CASSEIGNTIYF. The rearrangement joins TRBV6-1 to TRBJ1-3, with D unclear. This CDR3 spans 12 amino acids. Trimming left V 2 bases short and J 3 bases short, with 2 bases between. Germline loops: CDR1 MNHNS, CDR2 SASEGT.

V gene TRBV7-2 combines with J gene TRBJ2-3; 11 bases line up with TRBD1. Germline V gives CDR1 SGHTA, CDR2 FQGNSA. The CDR3 is 18 amino acids. Trimming cost V 5 bases and J 1 base; bases outside gene matches: 11. CDR3 sequence: CASSADRGRAVGTDTQYF. Written as DNA, the CDR3 is TGTGCCAGCAGCGCGGACAGGGGGCGCGCGGTTGGCACAGATACGCAGTATTTT.

The genes are TRBV3-1 (or the pseudogene TRBV3-2) and TRBJ2-7; D remains unclear. Looked up from germline, CDR1 is LGHDT and CDR2 is YNNKEL (reference sequence). This CDR3 region has 11 residues. Trimming took off 0 bases at V and 7 bases at J, with 4 bases between the two ends. The CDR3 coding sequence is TGTGCCAGCAGCCAAGATCATGAGCAGTACTTC. It yields the protein CASSQDHEQYF.

This sequence joins TRBV15 and TRBJ2-7; a weak D match, TRBD1 (5 bases). Germline CDR1 LNHNV, CDR2 YYDKDF (reference sequence). Trimming removed 0 bases at V and 5 bases at J, with 17 bases between. The CDR3 is 16 residues long. CDR3 amino acids: CATSRDGSGLFDEQYF. The CDR3 bases are TGTGCCACCAGCAGAGATGGGTCAGGGTTATTTGACGAGCAGTACTTC.

The chain links TRBV14 to TRBJ1-6; no clear D gene. This CDR3 region has 14 residues. Germline V CDR1 and CDR2: SGHDN, FVKESK. V lost 4 bases to trimming and J lost 11 bases, with 15 bases between them. DNA of the CDR3: TGTGCCAGCAGCCTCAAGGCATTCCACCCACCCCTCCACTTT. It is translated as CASSLKAFHPPLHF.

This clone was seen only a few times. The CDR3 bases are TGTGCCAGTAGTATAGGGTCAGTTAATCAGCCCCAGCATTTT. Translated: CASSIGSVNQPQHF. The V and J genes are TRBV19 and TRBJ1-5; D gene ambiguous. V was clipped by 1 base and J by 4 bases, with 8 bases between them. Germline V gene sequence: CDR1 LNHDA, CDR2 SQIVND (reference sequence). The CDR3 contains 14 residues.

The chain joins TRBV9 to TRBJ2-2; no firm D call. V was cut by 1 base and J by 4 bases, with 8 bases left in between. Germline values: CDR1 SGDLS, CDR2 YYNGEE. The CDR3 spans 14 residues. CDR3 protein: CASSVRVGTGELFF. In nucleotides, the CDR3 is TGTGCCAGCAGCGTACGGGTAGGCACCGGGGAGCTGTTTTTT.

The chain couples TRBV7-2 to TRBJ2-5; TRBD1 might be the D (6 bases). The CDR3 loop spans 16 amino acids. CDR1 SGHTA and CDR2 FQGNSA come from the germline V gene. V was pared by 1 base and J by 5 bases, with 17 bases between. The CDR3 spells CASSLGQAWGVETQYF. The CDR3 coding sequence is TGTGCCAGCAGCTTAGGACAGGCTTGGGGTGTGGAGACCCAGTACTTC.

This clone showed up just a few times. The rearrangement uses TRBV5-1 and TRBJ2-3, with D unresolved. Trimming left V 1 base short and J 0 bases short, with 3 bases between. The CDR3 extends over 13 amino acids. Germline loops: CDR1 SGHRS, CDR2 YFSETQ. Here the CDR3 reads CASSLTSTDTQYF. CDR3 in DNA: TGCGCCAGCAGCTTGACGAGCACAGATACGCAGTATTTT.

The chain recombines TRBV7-6 with TRBJ1-4, with 9 bases identical to TRBD1. V dropped 1 base and J dropped 4; count of bases not matched to a gene: 4. There are 16 residues in the CDR3. The germline gives CDR1 SGHVS, CDR2 FNYEAQ. CDR3 bases: TGTGCCAGCAGCTTAGGGACAGGGGCGAATAATGAAAAACTGTTTTTT. It is translated as CASSLGTGANNEKLFF.

J is TRBJ1-2 and V is TRBV7-9; D unclear. V was shortened by 5 bases and J by 1 base, with 11 bases between the two germline ends. Germline-derived CDR1 and CDR2 are SEHNR and FQNEAQ (reference sequence). CDR3 size: 14 residues. The CDR3 DNA reads TGTGCCAGCAGCGCCAGCACATTTAACTATGGCTACACCTTC. This gives the protein CASSASTFNYGYTF.

The chain employs TRBV7-9 and TRBJ1-2, with D uncertain. CDR1 and CDR2 from the germline V gene are SEHNR and FQNEAQ (reference sequence). The CDR3 has 13 residues. Trimming removed 1 base at V and 2 bases at J, with 5 bases between. The chain's CDR3 is CASSLGVNYGYTF. In nucleotides, the CDR3 is TGTGCCAGCAGCTTAGGCGTGAACTATGGCTACACCTTC.

This clone appeared once. The chain recombines TRBV27 with TRBJ1-6; D is uncertain. V lost 1 base and J 6 bases, leaving 16 bases between the germline ends. Germline assignment: CDR1 MNHEY and CDR2 SMNVEV (reference sequence). The CDR3 extends over 17 amino acids. CDR3 sequence reads: CASSLLGSGGINSPLHF. The CDR3 region has the DNA TGTGCCAGCAGTTTATTGGGCAGCGGCGGGATTAATTCACCCCTCCACTTT.